Listed here are 5 T cell receptor beta chains from one sample, sequenced in a study of blood T cells in healthy people across ages. A second PCR, run for roughly 7 to 11 cycles, used a sample-barcoded 5' primer plus a J-beta primer mix. TCRdb reprocessed the 5' RACE reads with MiXCR, giving one entry per CDR3 protein. The sample yields 750,000 or so distinct CDR3 sequences, 25% seen once. The data also belong to a second study, concerning T cells of mothers and their children.

Sequenced material: blood. The receptors come from a boy younger than 18 in good health.

The chain joins TRBV20-1 to TRBJ2-1; D is possibly TRBD1 or TRBD2 (5 bases each). Germline CDR1 and CDR2: DFQATT and SNEGSKA (reference sequence). Trimming pared 5 bases from V and 9 bases from J, leaving 8 bases between. The CDR3 loop spans 10 amino acids. In DNA, the CDR3 is TGCAGTGCTGGGACGGGTGAGCAGTTCTTC. It is translated as CSAGTGEQFF.

The chain is built from TRBV7-9 and TRBJ2-5; the D gene is possibly TRBD2 (5 bases). Germline values: CDR1 SEHNR, CDR2 FQNEAQ (reference sequence). This CDR3 is built from 15 residues. With 1 base removed from V and 5 bases from J, the gap between germline ends came to 14 bases. CDR3 coding DNA: TGTGCCAGCAGCTTAGATCCGGGGAGCGGTGAGACCCAGTACTTC. It translates to CASSLDPGSGETQYF.

This clonotype showed up just a few times. One end of the junction is discordant with germline, which a read error may explain. The chain recombines TRBV6-2 or TRBV6-3 with TRBJ2-7; no reliable D call. The CDR3 contains 13 residues. Germline assignment: CDR1 MNHEY and CDR2 SVGEGT. The CDR3 nucleotides are TGTGCCAGCAGTTACGTTCCGACTCCTCTGGGGTTCTTC. It encodes CASSYVPTPLGFF.

This clonotype was picked up a small number of times. This chain uses TRBV29-1 with TRBJ2-5, with TRBD2 as a possible D gene (5 bases). The V end was cut by 6 bases, the J end by 2 bases, with 13 bases between. Germline lookup yields CDR1 SQVTM and CDR2 ANQGSEA. CDR3 length: 13 residues. The CDR3 nucleotides read TGCAGCGTCCCCCGAGGAGGACAAGAGACCCAGTACTTC. Translation gives CSVPRGGQETQYF.

This chain joins TRBV28 and TRBJ2-7, with D maybe TRBD2 (6 bases). CDR1 MDHEN and CDR2 SYDVKM come from the germline V gene. The CDR3 is 12 amino acids. Trimming cost V 10 bases and J 6 bases, with 16 bases left between them. DNA for the CDR3: TGTGCCACCCGGGGGTTGGGGACCGAGCAGTACTTC. Translated: CATRGLGTEQYF.